Following are 21 T cell receptor beta chains from one sample sequenced in a study of CD8 T cells in ankylosing spondylitis. Study results and caveats: Typical of ankylosing spondylitis blood, it appeared, was a TCR beta motif of eight highly homologous variants.

MiXCR, run by TCRdb on the 5' RACE reads, gives a single entry per CDR3 protein. The data contain almost 400,000 distinct CDR3 sequences, approximately 20% of them singletons. Their recognized antigens are unknown. Sequencing was performed on blood, either unsorted or a sorted T cell fraction (not recorded which). The receptors come from a male donor with ankylosing spondylitis.

This rearrangement joins TRBV12-5 to TRBJ1-2; 7 nucleotides match TRBD1. Germline V gives CDR1 LGHNT, CDR2 FRNRAP. The CDR3 has 13 residues. V trimming: 6 bases; J trimming: 6 bases; junction bases outside the gene matches: 7. DNA of the CDR3: TGTGCTAGTGGCCAGGACAGGCTCGATGGCTACACCTTC. This codes for CASGQDRLDGYTF.

V gene TRBV28 combines with J gene TRBJ2-2; D is uncertain. Trimming left V 3 bases short and J 4 bases short, with 9 bases between. The germline V gene has CDR1 MDHEN and CDR2 SYDVKM. This CDR3 region has 14 residues. The CDR3: CASSFGSSTGELFF. DNA for the CDR3: TGTGCCAGCAGTTTCGGCAGTAGCACCGGGGAGCTGTTTTTT.

The table lists this clonotype with a few counts. The chain uses TRBV28 and TRBJ2-1; TRBD1 is a possible D gene (5 bases). V was pared by 8 bases and J by 4 bases, with 9 bases between. The CDR3 runs to 12 residues. CDR1 MDHEN and CDR2 SYDVKM come from the germline V gene. The CDR3, as DNA: TGTGCCAGCGGGGCCTTTTACAATGAGCAGTTCTTC. This codes for CASGAFYNEQFF.

The genes are TRBV28 and TRBJ1-1; D is unclear. The CDR3 has 11 residues. From germline, CDR1 is MDHEN and CDR2 SYDVKM. Deletions cut 7 bases from V and 2 bases from J, with 5 bases between. This chain's CDR3 is CASMGNTEAFF. CDR3 nucleotides: TGTGCCAGCATGGGAAACACTGAAGCTTTCTTT. Combining the CDR3 with reference TRBV28 and TRBJ1-1 gives the whole variable domain DVKVTQSSRYLVKRTGEKVFLECVQDMDHENMFWYRQDPGLGLRLIYFSYDVKMKEKGDIPEGYSVSREKKERFSLILESASTNQTSMYLCASMGNTEAFFGQGTRLTVV.

There are many counts of this clonotype. The genes are TRBV7-8 and TRBJ2-5, with D tentatively TRBD1 (5 bases). Germline V gives CDR1 SGHVS, CDR2 FQNEAQ. Trimming removed 2 bases from V and 3 bases from J, with 7 bases in between. There are 13 residues in the CDR3. CDR3: CASSLPREETQYF. In DNA form, the CDR3 reads TGTGCCAGCAGCTTACCCAGGGAAGAGACCCAGTACTTC. Variable domain in full (rest from reference TRBV7-8 and TRBJ2-5): GAGVSQSPRYKVAKRGQDVALRCDPISGHVSLFWYQQALGQGPEFLTYFQNEAQLDKSGLPSDRFFAERPEGSVSTLKIQRTQQEDSAVYLCASSLPREETQYFGPGTRLLVL.

The chain recombines TRBV20-1 with TRBJ2-1, with 8 bases lining up with TRBD2. The CDR3 is made up of 15 amino acids. With V trimmed by 1 base and J by 0 bases, 2 bases remained unmatched. Germline V lookup: CDR1 DFQATT, CDR2 SNEGSKA (reference sequence). CDR3 amino acids: CSARGREGSYNEQFF. The CDR3 DNA is TGCAGTGCTAGAGGTCGGGAGGGCTCCTACAATGAGCAGTTCTTC.

The rearrangement links TRBV20-1 to TRBJ2-7; 7 bases are a match to TRBD1. The trim removed 5 bases at V and 4 bases at J, leaving 8 bases unmatched. The CDR3 has 13 residues. Germline V lookup: CDR1 DFQATT, CDR2 SNEGSKA (reference sequence). As DNA, the CDR3 is TGCAGTGCTGGAGGACAGGAGATATACGAGCAGTACTTC. Amino acid sequence: CSAGGQEIYEQYF.

The V gene is TRBV6-1, the J gene TRBJ1-1, with 9 bases lining up with TRBD1. CDR3 size: 14 residues. The germline gives CDR1 MNHNS, CDR2 SASEGT. Trimming took 6 bases from V and 3 from J; bases not matched to a gene: 5. For the CDR3, the DNA is TGTGCCAGCAGAGGACAGGGGTTGTACACTGAAGCTTTCTTT. Its protein product is CASRGQGLYTEAFF.

The rearrangement links TRBV4-3 to TRBJ2-3; TRBD1 is a possible D gene (5 bases). The CDR3 spans 17 residues. From germline, CDR1 is LGHNA and CDR2 YSLEER. V was cut by 3 bases and J by 0 bases, with 16 bases left in between. CDR3 sequence: CASSHDDGPGSTDTQYF. CDR3 DNA: TGCGCCAGCAGCCATGACGATGGCCCAGGGAGCACAGATACGCAGTATTTT.

This clonotype has more than one count but fewer than ten. The chain uses TRBV3-1 and TRBJ2-7; a weak D match, TRBD1 (5 bases). CDR1 is LGHDT and CDR2 is YNNKEL in the germline V gene (reference sequence). The CDR3 runs to 13 residues. The ends were cut back, 1 base at V and 6 bases at J, with 10 bases in the middle. The CDR3 here is CASSQVFQGEQYF. In DNA form, the CDR3 reads TGTGCCAGCAGCCAAGTCTTCCAGGGCGAGCAGTACTTC.

The sample holds a few counts of this clonotype. V and J are TRBV5-1 and TRBJ2-7; TRBD2 aligns across 9 bases. Germline CDR1 and CDR2: SGHRS and YFSETQ. CDR3 length: 16 amino acids. The J segment lost 4 bases and the V segment lost 4 bases, leaving 12 bases of the junction unmatched. Written as DNA, the CDR3 is TGCGCCAGCAGCCCCTCAGGTGCGGGAGGGGAGTACGAGCAGTACTTC. This codes for CASSPSGAGGEYEQYF.

This clonotype was counted a few times. The chain carries TRBV5-1 and TRBJ2-1; D might be TRBD2 (5 bases). Deletions cut 4 bases from V and 8 bases from J, with 22 bases between. This CDR3 region has 16 residues. Germline loops: CDR1 SGHRS, CDR2 YFSETQ. Written as DNA, the CDR3 is TGCGCCAGCAGCCCGCTGCCGGCCACGTGGGGAGATGAGCAGTTCTTC. Translation: CASSPLPATWGDEQFF.

This clonotype appeared a few times. The chain joins TRBV30 to TRBJ2-2, with D uncertain. Trimming shortened V by 1 base and J by 6 bases, and 6 bases separated the two germline ends. The length of the CDR3 is 12 residues. The germline CDR1 and CDR2 sequences are GTSNPN and SVGIG (reference sequence). The CDR3 DNA reads TGTGCCTGGAGTGCAGAATCCGGGGAGCTGTTTTTT. Amino acid sequence: CAWSAESGELFF.

The chain joins TRBV4-1 to TRBJ2-6; TRBD2 aligns across 8 bases. Trimming at V came to 1 base and at J to 0 bases, leaving 23 bases not matched to a gene. The CDR3 has 24 residues. The germline V gene encodes CDR1 MGHRA and CDR2 YSYEKL. CDR3 region: CASSQAVPVLASGFGYSGANVLTF. CDR3 nucleotides: TGCGCCAGCAGCCAAGCCGTTCCCGTATTGGCTAGCGGGTTCGGTTACTCTGGGGCCAACGTCCTGACTTTC.

V and J are TRBV18 and TRBJ2-3, with 11 positions matching TRBD2. This CDR3 is built from 17 residues. In germline, CDR1 is KGHSH, CDR2 LQKENI. The V segment lost 3 bases and the J segment 1 base; nucleotides outside the gene matches: 6. The CDR3 is CASSPPGLAAGTDTQYF. CDR3 sequence (DNA): TGTGCCAGCTCACCCCCGGGACTAGCGGCGGGCACAGATACGCAGTATTTT.

This chain joins TRBV5-1 and TRBJ1-1; D gene ambiguous. Germline V gene sequence: CDR1 SGHRS, CDR2 YFSETQ. The CDR3 is 13 amino acids. The V end was cut by 2 bases, the J end by 4 bases, with 9 bases between. Written as DNA, the CDR3 is TGCGCCAGCAGCTTAGAGGTCGTCACTGAAGCTTTCTTT. Translation: CASSLEVVTEAFF.

In this sample, this clonotype turned up a few times. The rearrangement joins TRBV6-1 to TRBJ2-3; tentative D call: TRBD2 (6 bases). CDR1 is MNHNS, CDR2 SASEGT, per germline. Trimming took off 2 bases at V and 0 bases at J, with 9 bases between the two ends. The CDR3 spans 15 residues. DNA of the CDR3: TGTGCCAGCAGTGAAAGACTAGGTAGCACAGATACGCAGTATTTT. It codes for CASSERLGSTDTQYF.

This rearrangement joins TRBV7-2 to TRBJ2-1, with 9 bases lining up with TRBD2. V dropped 1 base and J dropped 9; count of bases not matched to a gene: 7. Per the germline V gene, CDR1 is SGHTA and CDR2 is FQGNSA. This CDR3 has 15 residues. The CDR3 is CASSLEIAGAREQFF. The DNA of the CDR3 is TGTGCCAGCAGCTTAGAGATAGCGGGAGCGCGTGAGCAGTTCTTC. Full variable domain (outside the CDR3, taken from reference TRBV7-2 and TRBJ2-1): GAGVSQSPSNKVTEKGKDVELRCDPISGHTALYWYRQSLGQGLEFLIYFQGNSAPDKSGLPSDRFSAERTGGSVSTLTIQRTQQEDSAVYLCASSLEIAGAREQFFGPGTRLTVL.

This clonotype was detected ten times or more. The chain employs TRBV4-3 and TRBJ2-1; 8 bases are a match to TRBD2. Germline trimming cut 1 base from V and 6 bases from J; bases unmatched to any gene: 5. The CDR3 loop spans 15 amino acids. Looked up from germline, CDR1 is LGHNA and CDR2 is YSLEER. CDR3 in amino acids: CASSQAAGGRNEQFF. The CDR3 DNA sequence: TGCGCCAGCAGCCAAGCGGCGGGAGGTCGCAATGAGCAGTTCTTC.

This clonotype was seen at least ten times. This chain joins TRBV4-2 and TRBJ1-6; D is perhaps TRBD1 (6 bases). Trimming left V 5 bases short and J 7 bases short, with 18 bases between. The CDR3 consists of 16 residues. In germline, CDR1 is LGHNA, CDR2 YNFKEQ. The CDR3 here is CASSTSGTPSNSPLHF. CDR3 in DNA: TGTGCCAGCAGCACCTCGGGGACACCGTCCAATTCACCCCTCCACTTT.

This clonotype was observed a few times. V is TRBV7-2 and J is TRBJ1-2; the D is unclear. Germline V gene data show CDR1 as SGHTA and CDR2 as FQGNSA. The CDR3 is 15 residues long. V was trimmed by 1 base and J by 8 bases, leaving 17 bases between them. The CDR3 nucleotides read TGTGCCAGCAGCTTAGGATCTGTCGGGATCTCGGGCTACACCTTC. It yields the protein CASSLGSVGISGYTF.